What follows describes a single T cell receptor (beta chain). The antigen remains undetermined. CD4 enrichment then naive enrichment separated naive from memory CD4+ cells. Naive or memory CD4+ cells were cultured 1:1 with T cell-depleted PBMCs plus CEF. These data belong to a study of CD4 T cells in relation to SARS-CoV-2 and coronaviruses. Study as a whole: ViraFEST: approximately 10-day antigen culture of PBMCs, then TCR beta CDR3 sequencing.

Here immunoSEQ multiplex PCR was the method, and the copy in TCRdb shows in-frame clones only, minus some. The sample contains about 36,000 clones, about four fifths of which appear only once. This CDR3 is 14 amino acids long. The germline V and J ends were trimmed by 1 base and 7 bases, with 12 bases remaining between them. In germline, CDR1 is MNHEY, CDR2 SVGAGI. The source material was naive CD4+ T cells from PBMCs, cultured in vitro. Indicated subset: naive CD4+ T cells isolated by negative enrichment. The rearrangement uses TRBV6-5 and TRBJ2-3; the D gene is possibly TRBD2 (6 bases). The clonotype comes from an adult with COVID-19. The CDR3 spells CASSYLPAGNTQYF. The CDR3 DNA follows: TGTGCCAGCAGTTACTTGCCTGCGGGAAATACGCAGTATTTT.